The clone carrying this T cell receptor (beta chain) is judged large. This record belongs to a study of patients and donors after allogeneic stem cell transplantation. The CDR3 is made up of 11 amino acids. V was cut by 4 bases and J by 3 bases, with 4 bases left in between. CDR1 and CDR2 (germline): MNHEY, SMNVEV (reference sequence). TCRdb called the RT-PCR reads again in MiXCR, with one record for every CDR3 protein. The sample yields about a thousand distinct CDR3 sequences, around 0.42% seen once. The chain recombines TRBV27 with TRBJ2-7, with no clear D. The TCR was taken from a human donor who was either an allogeneic HSCT recipient or a stem cell or donor lymphocyte infusion donor (not recorded which). It is not recorded whose cells these are; they may come from a transplant donor. Sequencing used blood, either unsorted or a sorted T cell fraction (not recorded which). CDR3 loop: CASSSHYEQYF. CDR3 sequence (DNA): TGTGCCAGCAGTTCCCACTACGAGCAGTACTTC.